The 29 T cell receptor beta chains in this list originate from one sample, sequenced in a study of T cells in Graves' hyperthyroidism and ophthalmopathy. RNA transcripts served as the template for amplifying TCR beta CDR3 regions. RT-PCR in the first round (using the HTBI primer set) targeted the TCR CDR3. TCRdb re-analysed the multiplex PCR reads in MiXCR, keeping a single row per CDR3 protein. The top ten clones hold roughly 19% of a sample with fewer than 450,000 distinct CDR3 sequences, 15% of them seen once. Sequenced input: blood. Every receptor here comes from an older woman with Graves' ophthalmopathy.

With regard to this clonotype: The conserved phenylalanine or tryptophan normally closing the CDR3 is absent here, so this likely arose from a read error. The chain combines TRBV7-2 with TRBJ2-5; 12 bases agree with TRBD2. The germline gives CDR1 SGHTA, CDR2 FQGNSA. The CDR3 spans 17 residues. The V gene end was trimmed by 2 bases and the J gene end by 1 base; junction bases not matched to a gene: 5. CDR3 amino acids: CASSLRLAGGAQETQYL. CDR3 nucleotide sequence: TGTGCCAGCAGCTTAAGGCTAGCGGGAGGGGCCCAAGAGACCCAGTACCTC.

The chain links TRBV3-1 to TRBJ1-4; TRBD1 matches 8 bases. Losses at the gene ends were 0 bases for V and 3 bases for J; bases not matched to a gene: 3. The germline V gene has CDR1 LGHDT and CDR2 YNNKEL (reference sequence). The CDR3 runs to 16 residues. For the CDR3, the DNA is TGTGCCAGCAGCCAAGAAACAGGGGGGGCTAATGAAAAACTGTTTTTT. Protein product: CASSQETGGANEKLFF.

Comments on this clonotype: One base away lies a much larger clone, so this may be a sequencing read error. This chain joins TRBV30 and TRBJ1-5; D is perhaps TRBD1 (6 bases). This CDR3 has 13 residues. Looked up from germline, CDR1 is GTSNPN and CDR2 is SVGIG (reference sequence). The CDR3: CAWSVGGNQLQHF. The CDR3 nucleotides read TGTGCCTGGAGTGTAGGGGGGAATCAGCTCCAGCATTTT.

The rearrangement uses TRBV10-3 and TRBJ1-2; D is ambiguous. V was shortened by 2 bases and J by 2 bases, with 12 bases between the two germline ends. This CDR3 has 15 amino acids. Germline V gives CDR1 ENHRY, CDR2 SYGVKD. The CDR3 reads CAISELLEANYGYTF. The CDR3 DNA reads TGTGCCATCAGTGAGCTTTTGGAGGCAAACTATGGCTACACCTTC.

The chain uses TRBV9 and TRBJ2-1, with 7 bases aligning to TRBD2. The CDR3 runs 15 residues. Germline values: CDR1 SGDLS, CDR2 YYNGEE. V was pared by 1 base and J by 0 bases, with 1 base of the junction left unmatched. The CDR3 nucleotides read TGTGCCAGCAGCGTAAGGGAGGGCTCCTACAATGAGCAGTTCTTC. This gives the protein CASSVREGSYNEQFF.

This clonotype was seen ten or more times. The chain links TRBV2 to TRBJ2-3; D unclear. The germline V gene encodes CDR1 SNHLY and CDR2 FYNNEI. There are 14 residues in the CDR3. Trimming removed 6 bases at V and 0 bases at J, with 10 bases between. As DNA, the CDR3 is TGTGCCAGCAGCCTGGCTCCTAGCACAGATACGCAGTATTTT. Amino acids: CASSLAPSTDTQYF.

This clonotype has a handful of counts. This chain links TRBV28 with TRBJ1-4; D is possibly TRBD1 (6 bases). The V end lost 3 bases, the J end lost 7 bases, and 12 bases lay between the germline ends. The CDR3 is 14 amino acids. Germline V CDR1 and CDR2: MDHEN, SYDVKM. CDR3 protein: CASSFSGGGEKLFF. CDR3 bases: TGTGCCAGCAGTTTTTCTGGGGGCGGTGAAAAACTGTTTTTT.

This chain connects TRBV19 to TRBJ2-5; 12 bases fit TRBD2. The CDR3 has 15 amino acids. Germline trimming cut 5 bases from V and 1 base from J; bases unmatched to any gene: 2. CDR1 and CDR2 from the germline V gene are LNHDA and SQIVND (reference sequence). The DNA of the CDR3 is TGTGCCAGTAGTTCTAGCGGGAGGGCCCAAGAGACCCAGTACTTC. This translates into CASSSSGRAQETQYF.

The table lists this clonotype with many counts. This chain connects TRBV2 to TRBJ2-3; 7 nucleotides agree with TRBD2. The germline V gene encodes CDR1 SNHLY and CDR2 FYNNEI. Trimming at V came to 8 bases and at J to 2 bases, leaving 10 bases not matched to a gene. This CDR3 region has 15 residues. The CDR3 DNA reads TGTGCCAGCGCCGGACTAGAGGTTCTCACAGATACGCAGTATTTT. It encodes CASAGLEVLTDTQYF.

This clonotype was detected ten times or more. The J gene is TRBJ2-7, the V gene TRBV12-3 or TRBV12-4; D is perhaps TRBD1 (6 bases). V lost 5 bases and J 7 bases, leaving 21 bases between the germline ends. This CDR3 is built from 15 residues. Here the CDR3 DNA reads TGTGCCAGCAGTATTCGAACAGGGATGACGAGTGAGCAGTACTTC. Its protein is CASSIRTGMTSEQYF.

The table lists this clonotype with a few counts. V and J are TRBV19 and TRBJ2-3; 10 bases line up with TRBD1. In germline, CDR1 is LNHDA, CDR2 SQIVND (reference sequence). CDR3 length: 17 amino acids. With V trimmed by 4 bases and J by 0 bases, 7 bases remained unmatched. The DNA of the CDR3 is TGTGCCAGTAGTACAACCGGGACAGGGGTGAGCACAGATACGCAGTATTTT. The encoded protein is CASSTTGTGVSTDTQYF.

The chain has TRBV7-9 and TRBJ1-6; 8 bases match TRBD1. Germline-derived CDR1 and CDR2 are SEHNR and FQNEAQ (reference sequence). This CDR3 has 14 residues. The ends lost 5 bases at V and 9 bases at J; junction bases unmatched: 6. Written as DNA, the CDR3 is TGTGCCAGCAGCCTCGACAGGGGTAGTTCACCCCTCCACTTT. This translates into CASSLDRGSSPLHF. The complete variable domain, with remaining parts taken from reference TRBV7-9 and TRBJ1-6, reads DTGVSQNPRHKITKRGQNVTFRCDPISEHNRLYWYRQTLGQGPEFLTYFQNEAQLEKSRLLSDRFSAERPKGSFSTLEIQRTEQGDSAMYLCASSLDRGSSPLHFGNGTRLTVT.

In this sample, this clonotype turned up a few times. This chain connects TRBV9 to TRBJ2-1, with 10 bases fitting TRBD2. The CDR3 is 17 amino acids. Germline V gene sequence: CDR1 SGDLS, CDR2 YYNGEE. The V and J ends lost 4 bases and 2 bases, in that order; junction bases with no gene match: 9. Here the CDR3 reads CASSSRSGRVTYNEQFF. The CDR3 DNA reads TGTGCCAGCAGCTCTCGAAGCGGGAGGGTAACCTACAATGAGCAGTTCTTC.

The genes are TRBV12-3 or TRBV12-4 and TRBJ2-7; a weak D match, TRBD1 (5 bases). This CDR3 spans 14 amino acids. The ends were cut back, 6 bases at V and 3 bases at J, with 15 bases in the middle. Written as DNA, the CDR3 is TGTGCCAGCAGAGACCGGTCAGGGAACTACGAGCAGTACTTC. Protein: CASRDRSGNYEQYF.

This clonotype was recorded many times. The genes are TRBV20-1 and TRBJ2-7, with D maybe TRBD2 (5 bases). Germline assignment: CDR1 DFQATT and CDR2 SNEGSKA (reference sequence). The CDR3 covers 14 residues. V was clipped by 0 bases and J by 2 bases, with 11 bases between them. The CDR3 is CSARDPAGPYEQYF. The CDR3 DNA reads TGCAGTGCTAGAGATCCTGCGGGTCCCTACGAGCAGTACTTC.

This clonotype was counted a few times. The chain employs TRBV27 and TRBJ1-2; perhaps TRBD1 as D (5 bases). The CDR3 consists of 13 residues. The germline CDR1 and CDR2 sequences are MNHEY and SMNVEV (reference sequence). The V and J ends lost 5 bases and 3 bases respectively, with 10 bases between them. The CDR3 is CASSPTEDYGYTF. CDR3 coding DNA: TGTGCCAGCAGTCCGACAGAAGACTATGGCTACACCTTC.

Details on this clonotype: A much larger clone lies one base from this, so it may be a read error. This chain uses TRBV28 with TRBJ1-4, with D maybe TRBD1 (5 bases). Germline assignment: CDR1 MDHEN and CDR2 SYDVKM. The CDR3 is 15 residues long. CDR3 DNA sequence: TGTGCCAGCAGTTGGGACCAGTACACTAATGAAAGACTGTTTTTT. Protein product: CASSWDQYTNERLFF. The whole variable domain, remainder taken from reference TRBV28 and TRBJ1-4, is DVKVTQSSRYLVKRTGEKVFLECVQDMDHENMFWYRQDPGLGLRLIYFSYDVKMKEKGDIPEGYSVSREKKERFSLILESASTNQTSMYLCASSWDQYTNERLFFGSGTQLSVL.

In this sample, this clonotype turned up many times. The chain carries TRBV18 and TRBJ2-7; unclear D gene. CDR3 size: 13 residues. Trimming stripped 5 bases from V and 2 bases from J, with 10 bases between. Germline CDR1 and CDR2: KGHSH and LQKENI. CDR3 nucleotides: TGTGCCAGCTCAGCCCAGAGCACCTACGAGCAGTACTTC. Its protein is CASSAQSTYEQYF.

This clonotype was seen at least ten times. J is TRBJ1-1 and V is TRBV3-1; the D gene is possibly TRBD1 (6 bases). V lost 2 bases to trimming and J lost 4 bases, with 11 bases between them. Per the germline V gene, CDR1 is LGHDT and CDR2 is YNNKEL (reference sequence). The length of the CDR3 is 14 residues. CDR3 nucleotides: TGTGCCAGCAGCCAACTCCCCAGGGGCACTGAAGCTTTCTTT. Its translation is CASSQLPRGTEAFF.

The sample holds many counts of this clonotype. V and J are TRBV5-1 and TRBJ2-3; TRBD1 might be the D (6 bases). CDR3 size: 15 residues. Trimming left V 4 bases short and J 1 base short, with 13 bases between. Germline CDR1 is SGHRS and CDR2 is YFSETQ. CDR3 amino acids: CASSPLDSRTDTQYF. The CDR3 nucleotides read TGCGCCAGCAGCCCATTGGACAGTCGCACAGATACGCAGTATTTT.

This clonotype occurred a few times. For the CDR3, the DNA is TGTGCCAGCAGTACAAATGGGGTAGAGACCCAGTACTTC. Its translation is CASSTNGVETQYF. The J gene is TRBJ2-5, the V gene TRBV28; D gene unclear. The CDR3 extends over 13 amino acids. The germline V gene has CDR1 MDHEN and CDR2 SYDVKM. V dropped 5 bases and J dropped 4 bases, with 11 bases sitting between them.

This clonotype was observed many times. The chain uses TRBV2 and TRBJ2-1; D might be TRBD2 (6 bases). The V end lost 5 bases, the J end lost 5 bases, and 16 bases lay between the germline ends. This CDR3 region has 15 residues. Looked up from germline, CDR1 is SNHLY and CDR2 is FYNNEI. CDR3 sequence: CASSRLGPTNNEQFF. CDR3 sequence (DNA): TGTGCCAGCAGTCGACTAGGTCCCACTAACAATGAGCAGTTCTTC.

At least ten counts were recorded for this clonotype. The J gene is TRBJ2-1, the V gene TRBV5-1; tentative D call: TRBD2 (6 bases). Germline V gene lookup returns CDR1 SGHRS and CDR2 YFSETQ. This CDR3 region has 14 residues. The V end was cut by 4 bases, the J end by 4 bases, with 12 bases between. CDR3 sequence reads: CASSGLAVYNEQFF. The CDR3 nucleotides are TGCGCCAGCAGCGGGTTAGCGGTTTACAATGAGCAGTTCTTC.

The chain joins TRBV20-1 to TRBJ1-3; the D is unclear. Per the germline V gene, CDR1 is DFQATT and CDR2 is SNEGSKA (reference sequence). Trimming removed 6 bases at V and 0 bases at J, with 12 bases between. The CDR3 length is 14 residues. This CDR3 reads CSAIDKLSGNTIYF. The CDR3 DNA sequence: TGCAGTGCGATCGACAAGCTCTCTGGAAACACCATATATTTT.

V and J are TRBV5-1 and TRBJ2-7, with TRBD1 matching 7 bases. Per the germline V gene, CDR1 is SGHRS and CDR2 is YFSETQ. This CDR3 region has 15 residues. V dropped 5 bases and J dropped 3; count of bases not matched to a gene: 11. The CDR3: CASSPTGTVNYEQYF. As DNA, the CDR3 is TGCGCCAGCAGTCCTACCGGGACAGTCAACTACGAGCAGTACTTC.

In this sample, this clonotype turned up a few times. This chain uses TRBV30 with TRBJ2-7, with 10 bases identical to TRBD2. V trimming: 8 bases; J trimming: 3 bases; junction bases outside the gene matches: 13. The germline V gene encodes CDR1 GTSNPN and CDR2 SVGIG (reference sequence). The CDR3 is made up of 15 amino acids. Here the CDR3 reads CAISGTSEIRYEQYF. The CDR3 DNA reads TGTGCCATATCCGGGACTAGCGAGATCCGCTACGAGCAGTACTTC. Supplemented by reference TRBV30 and TRBJ2-7, the full variable domain reads SQTIHQWPATLVQPVGSPLSLECTVEGTSNPNLYWYRQAAGRGLQLLFYSVGIGQISSEVPQNLSASRPQDRQFILSSKKLLLSDSGFYLCAISGTSEIRYEQYFGPGTRLTVT.

This clonotype was observed many times. This chain connects TRBV10-3 to TRBJ2-1; a possible D gene is TRBD1 (7 bases). Germline assignment: CDR1 ENHRY and CDR2 SYGVKD. The CDR3 runs to 14 residues. V lost 4 bases and J lost 9, with 16 bases in between. The CDR3 DNA sequence: TGTGCCATCAGTGGCGGGACAGCTATCGGTGAGCAGTTCTTC. It translates to CAISGGTAIGEQFF.

This clonotype occurred many times. The chain employs TRBV18 and TRBJ2-7; possible D gene TRBD1, 6 bases. Trimming left V 1 base short and J 2 bases short, with 21 bases between. The CDR3 spans 18 residues. Germline loops: CDR1 KGHSH, CDR2 LQKENI. The CDR3 region has the DNA TGTGCCAGCTCACCACAGAGTGTGCAGGGGCTCCCCACCTACGAGCAGTACTTC. Its translation is CASSPQSVQGLPTYEQYF.

The rearrangement uses TRBV18 and TRBJ2-7; TRBD2 aligns across 8 bases. CDR1 and CDR2 (germline): KGHSH, LQKENI. Trimming at V came to 0 bases and at J to 4 bases, leaving 11 bases not matched to a gene. This CDR3 region has 17 residues. The CDR3 loop is CASSPPGIALAVYEQYF. Here the CDR3 DNA reads TGTGCCAGCTCACCACCGGGGATCGCACTAGCGGTATACGAGCAGTACTTC.